The sequence of this T cell receptor (beta chain) was determined in a study of cytomegalovirus exposure and HLA in healthy donors. Germline V gives CDR1 SGHRS, CDR2 YFSETQ. The trim removed 6 bases at V and 4 bases at J, leaving 8 bases unmatched. The CDR3 sequence is 14 residues long. On this clone: The antigen is unknown.

Overall study findings and caveats: Despite most TCR sequences being rare, some public TCRs occurred in many donors.

This table comes from immunoSEQ multiplex PCR, and its TCRdb copy is limited to in-frame clones, with some not included. The table records a few hundred thousand clones, approximately 90% of them present only once. Sequencing was carried out using PBMCs. V and J are TRBV5-1 and TRBJ2-7; TRBD2 agrees at 9 bases. This clonotype originated in a woman aged 18 to 35 in good health and CMV-seronegative. The chain's CDR3 is CASKGGGAAYEQYF. CDR3 nucleotide sequence: TGCGCCAGCAAAGGCGGGGGGGCTGCATACGAGCAGTACTTC.